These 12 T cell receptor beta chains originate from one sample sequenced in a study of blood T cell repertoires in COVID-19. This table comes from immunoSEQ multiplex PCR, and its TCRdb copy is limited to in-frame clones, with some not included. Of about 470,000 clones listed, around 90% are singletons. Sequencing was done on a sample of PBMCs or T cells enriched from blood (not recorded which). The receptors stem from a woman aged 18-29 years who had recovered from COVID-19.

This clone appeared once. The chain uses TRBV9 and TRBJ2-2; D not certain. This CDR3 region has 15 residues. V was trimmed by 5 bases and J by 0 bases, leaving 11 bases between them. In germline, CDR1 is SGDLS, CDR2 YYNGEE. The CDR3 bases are TGTGCCAGCAGTCCAGGCCCAGCGAACACCGGGGAGCTGTTTTTT. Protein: CASSPGPANTGELFF.

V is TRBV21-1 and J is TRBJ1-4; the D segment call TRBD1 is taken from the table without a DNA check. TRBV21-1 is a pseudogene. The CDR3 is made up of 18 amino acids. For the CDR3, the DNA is TGTGCCAGCAGCAACCTGGGGGGAGAGGGACAGGGAGAGGAAAAACTGTTTTTT. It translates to CASSNLGGEGQGEEKLFF.

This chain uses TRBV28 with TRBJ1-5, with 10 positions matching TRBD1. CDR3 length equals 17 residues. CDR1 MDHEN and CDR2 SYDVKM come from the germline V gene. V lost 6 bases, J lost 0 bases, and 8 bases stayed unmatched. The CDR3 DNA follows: TGTGCCAGCAGCCGGGACAGGGGCAGGCTTAGCAATCAGCCCCAGCATTTT. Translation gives CASSRDRGRLSNQPQHF.

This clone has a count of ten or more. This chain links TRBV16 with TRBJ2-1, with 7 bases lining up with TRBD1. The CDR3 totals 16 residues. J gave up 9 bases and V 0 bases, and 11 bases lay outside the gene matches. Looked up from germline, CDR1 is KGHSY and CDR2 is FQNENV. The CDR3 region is CASSQSLRQGVSEQFF. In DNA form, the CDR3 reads TGTGCCAGCAGCCAATCCTTACGACAGGGTGTAAGTGAGCAGTTCTTC. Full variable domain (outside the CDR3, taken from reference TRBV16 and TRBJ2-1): GEEVAQTPKHLVRGEGQKAKLYCAPIKGHSYVFWYQQVLKNEFKFLISFQNENVFDETGMPKERFSAKCLPNSPCSLEIQATKLEDSAVYFCASSQSLRQGVSEQFFGPGTRLTVL.

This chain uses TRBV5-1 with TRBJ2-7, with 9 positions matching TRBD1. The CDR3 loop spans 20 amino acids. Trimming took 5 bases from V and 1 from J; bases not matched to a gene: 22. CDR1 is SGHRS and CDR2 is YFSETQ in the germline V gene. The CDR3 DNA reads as TGCGCCAGCAGTTCGGTTCCGGGACAGGGATTTATCTCCCCTTCCTACGAGCAGTACTTC. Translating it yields CASSSVPGQGFISPSYEQYF.

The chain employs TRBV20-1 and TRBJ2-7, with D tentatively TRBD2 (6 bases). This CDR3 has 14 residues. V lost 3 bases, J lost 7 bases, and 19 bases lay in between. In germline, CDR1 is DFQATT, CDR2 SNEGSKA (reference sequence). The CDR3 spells CSASGSGEVLEQYF. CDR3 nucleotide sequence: TGCAGTGCTAGTGGATCGGGGGAAGTCTTAGAGCAGTACTTC.

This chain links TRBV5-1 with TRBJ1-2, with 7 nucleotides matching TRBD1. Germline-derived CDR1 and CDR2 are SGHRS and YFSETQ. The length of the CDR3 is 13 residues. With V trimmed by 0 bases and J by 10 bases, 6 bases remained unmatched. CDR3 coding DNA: TGCGCCAGCAGCTTGGAAGGGGGCAACCACTACACCTTC. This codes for CASSLEGGNHYTF.

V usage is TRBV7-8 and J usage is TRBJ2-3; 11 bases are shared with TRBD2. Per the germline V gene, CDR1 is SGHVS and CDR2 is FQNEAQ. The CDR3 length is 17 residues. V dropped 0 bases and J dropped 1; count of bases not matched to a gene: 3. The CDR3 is CASSLAPTSGGTDTQYF. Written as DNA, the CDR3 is TGTGCCAGCAGCTTAGCCCCGACTAGCGGGGGCACAGATACGCAGTATTTT.

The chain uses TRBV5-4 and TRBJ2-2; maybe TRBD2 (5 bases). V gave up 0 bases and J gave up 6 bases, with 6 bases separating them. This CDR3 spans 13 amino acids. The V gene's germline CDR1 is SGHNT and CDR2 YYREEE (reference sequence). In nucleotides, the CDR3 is TGTGCCAGCAGCTTGGGGACTTCCGGGGAGCTGTTTTTT. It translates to CASSLGTSGELFF.

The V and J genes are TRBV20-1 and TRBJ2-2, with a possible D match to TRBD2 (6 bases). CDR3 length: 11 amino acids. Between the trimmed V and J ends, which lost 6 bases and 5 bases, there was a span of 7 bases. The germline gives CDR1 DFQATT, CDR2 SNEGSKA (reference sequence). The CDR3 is CSAAGTGELFF. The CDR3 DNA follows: TGCAGTGCGGCGGGAACCGGGGAGCTGTTTTTT.

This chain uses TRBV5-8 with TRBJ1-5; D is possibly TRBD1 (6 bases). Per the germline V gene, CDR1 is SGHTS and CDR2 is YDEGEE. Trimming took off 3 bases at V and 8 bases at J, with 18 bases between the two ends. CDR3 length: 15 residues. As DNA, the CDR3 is TGTGCCAGCAGCTCGAGTACAGGGCCGCGGGAGCCCCAGCATTTT. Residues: CASSSSTGPREPQHF.

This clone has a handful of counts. Here the CDR3 reads CATAQGMETQYF. CDR3 DNA: TGTGCCACCGCACAGGGCATGGAGACCCAGTACTTC. The V call is TRBV24-1, the J call TRBJ2-5; possibly TRBD1 for D (6 bases). Trimming removed 9 bases from V and 5 bases from J, with 12 bases in between. This CDR3 has 12 amino acids. Per germline, CDR1 KGHDR and CDR2 SFDVKD.